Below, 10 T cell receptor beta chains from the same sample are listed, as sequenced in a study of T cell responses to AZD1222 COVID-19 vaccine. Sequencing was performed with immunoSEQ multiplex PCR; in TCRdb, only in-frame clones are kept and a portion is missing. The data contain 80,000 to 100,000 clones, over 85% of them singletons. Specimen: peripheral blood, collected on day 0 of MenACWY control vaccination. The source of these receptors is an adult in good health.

CDR3 nucleotides: TGCAGCGTTGATTTGGGACAGGGGAGGACTGAAGCTTTCTTT. This encodes CSVDLGQGRTEAFF. This sequence joins TRBV29-1 and TRBJ1-1; TRBD1 agrees at 10 bases. Germline CDR1 reads SQVTM; CDR2 reads ANQGSEA. With V trimmed by 3 bases and J by 5 bases, 6 bases remained unmatched. The CDR3 spans 14 residues.

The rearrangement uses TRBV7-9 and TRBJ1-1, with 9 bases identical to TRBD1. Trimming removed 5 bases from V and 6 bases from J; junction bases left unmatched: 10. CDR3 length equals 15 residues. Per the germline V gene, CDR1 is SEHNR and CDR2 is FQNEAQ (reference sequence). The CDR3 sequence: CASSAARTGDSEAFF. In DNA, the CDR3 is TGTGCCAGCAGCGCAGCGCGGACAGGGGATTCTGAAGCTTTCTTT.

In nucleotides, the CDR3 is TGTGCCAGCAAGACCAGCACAGATACGCAGTATTTT. It codes for CASKTSTDTQYF. V is TRBV12-3 or TRBV12-4 and J is TRBJ2-3; no firm D call. Deletions cut 7 bases from V and 0 bases from J, with 5 bases between. The CDR3 runs to 12 residues.

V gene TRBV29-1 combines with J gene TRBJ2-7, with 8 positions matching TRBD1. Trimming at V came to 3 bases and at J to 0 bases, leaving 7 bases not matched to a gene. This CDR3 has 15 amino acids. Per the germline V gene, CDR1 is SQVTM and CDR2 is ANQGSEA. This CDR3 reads CSVDYRGASSYEQYF. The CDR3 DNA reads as TGCAGCGTTGATTACAGGGGGGCTAGCTCCTACGAGCAGTACTTC.

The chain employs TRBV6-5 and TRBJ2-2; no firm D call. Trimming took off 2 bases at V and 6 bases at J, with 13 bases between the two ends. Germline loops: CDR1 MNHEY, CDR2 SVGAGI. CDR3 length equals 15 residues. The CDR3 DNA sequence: TGTGCCAGCAGTTACGGGCCCTCTTTGGCCGGGGAGCTGTTTTTT. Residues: CASSYGPSLAGELFF.

CDR3 sequence (DNA): TGTGCCAGCAGTTGGGGACAGAAGACCCGCTCCTACAATGAGCAGTTCTTC. Its translation: CASSWGQKTRSYNEQFF. The chain joins TRBV25-1 to TRBJ2-1, with 7 nucleotides matching TRBD1. V dropped 5 bases and J dropped 0; count of bases not matched to a gene: 10. Looked up from germline, CDR1 is MGHDK and CDR2 is SYGVNS. The CDR3 is 17 residues long.

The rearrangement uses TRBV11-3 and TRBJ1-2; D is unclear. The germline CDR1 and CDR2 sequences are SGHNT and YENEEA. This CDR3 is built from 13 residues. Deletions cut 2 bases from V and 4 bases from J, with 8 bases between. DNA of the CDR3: TGTGCCAGCAGCTTAACCGGGAGCTATGGCTACACCTTC. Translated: CASSLTGSYGYTF.

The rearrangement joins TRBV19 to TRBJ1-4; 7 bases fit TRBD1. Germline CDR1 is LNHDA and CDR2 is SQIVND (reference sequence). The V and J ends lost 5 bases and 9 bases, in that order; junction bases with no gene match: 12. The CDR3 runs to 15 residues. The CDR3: CASSPEDRRRKKLFF. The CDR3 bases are TGTGCCAGTAGTCCCGAGGACAGGAGGAGGAAAAAACTGTTTTTT.

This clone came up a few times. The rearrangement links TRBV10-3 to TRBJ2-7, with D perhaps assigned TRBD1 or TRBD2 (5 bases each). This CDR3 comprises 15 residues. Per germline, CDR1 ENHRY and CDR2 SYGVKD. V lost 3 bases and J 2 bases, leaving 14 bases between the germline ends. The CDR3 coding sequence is TGTGCCATCAGTGATAGAGGGGCCACGGCCTACGAGCAGTACTTC. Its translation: CAISDRGATAYEQYF.

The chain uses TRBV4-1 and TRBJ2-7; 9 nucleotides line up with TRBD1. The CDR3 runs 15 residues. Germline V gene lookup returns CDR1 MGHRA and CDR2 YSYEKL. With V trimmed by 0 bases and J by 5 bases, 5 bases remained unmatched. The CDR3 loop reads CASSQEGTGLDEQYF. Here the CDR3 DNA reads TGCGCCAGCAGCCAAGAAGGGACAGGGTTGGACGAGCAGTACTTC.